This T cell receptor (beta chain) is from a study of CD8+ T cells in alopecia areata. Treatment noted: oral pan-JAK inhibitor, 5-10 mg twice daily. J lost 5 bases, V lost 5 bases, and 6 bases had no gene match. Germline CDR1 reads LNHDA; CDR2 reads SQIVND (reference sequence). The CDR3 sequence is 15 residues long. Sequencing relied on a cDNA template that was reverse transcribed from extracted RNA. TCRdb keeps only in-frame clones here, not all; method: immunoSEQ multiplex PCR. The sample shows approximately 160,000 clones, less than 80% of them seen only once. The chain has TRBV19 and TRBJ1-5; 10 nucleotides match TRBD1. The sequencing used CD4+ T cells sorted from blood, collected at week 24, from a patient treated with tofacitinib. The receptor was derived from a human donor with alopecia areata. The CDR3 reads CASSGFGTGDQPQHF. In DNA form, the CDR3 reads TGTGCCAGTAGTGGTTTCGGGACAGGGGATCAGCCCCAGCATTTT.